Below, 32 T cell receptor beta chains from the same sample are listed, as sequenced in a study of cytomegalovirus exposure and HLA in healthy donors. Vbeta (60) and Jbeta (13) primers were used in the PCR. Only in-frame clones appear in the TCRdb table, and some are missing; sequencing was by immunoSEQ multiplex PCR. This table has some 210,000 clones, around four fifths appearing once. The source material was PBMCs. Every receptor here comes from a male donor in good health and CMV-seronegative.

The CDR3 protein is CASSSSRTSGRTAREQYF. The CDR3 region has the DNA TGTGCCAGCAGCTCAAGCCGGACTAGCGGGAGAACGGCTCGGGAGCAGTACTTC. The chain couples TRBV9 to TRBJ2-7; 13 bases align to TRBD2. The J segment lost 7 bases and the V segment lost 4 bases, leaving 17 bases of the junction unmatched. Looked up from germline, CDR1 is SGDLS and CDR2 is YYNGEE. This CDR3 has 18 residues.

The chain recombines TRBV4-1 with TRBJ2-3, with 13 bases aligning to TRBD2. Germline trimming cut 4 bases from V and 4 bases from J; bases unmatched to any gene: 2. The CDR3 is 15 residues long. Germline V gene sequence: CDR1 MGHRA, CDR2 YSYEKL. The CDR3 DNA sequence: TGCGCCAGCAGCCGACTAGCGGGAGGTCCAGATACGCAGTATTTT. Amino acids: CASSRLAGGPDTQYF.

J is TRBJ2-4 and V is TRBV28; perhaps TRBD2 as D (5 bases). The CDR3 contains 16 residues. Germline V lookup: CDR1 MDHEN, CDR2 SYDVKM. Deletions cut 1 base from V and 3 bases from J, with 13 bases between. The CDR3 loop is CASSLLSSRDKNIQYF. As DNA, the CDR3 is TGTGCCAGCAGTTTATTGTCCAGCCGGGACAAAAACATTCAGTACTTC.

The CDR3 loop reads CASSLGGVADTQYF. DNA for the CDR3: TGTGCCAGCAGCTTAGGGGGAGTCGCAGATACGCAGTATTTT. J is TRBJ2-3 and V is TRBV7-2, with D perhaps TRBD2 (5 bases). V was clipped by 1 base and J by 4 bases, with 9 bases between them. The CDR3 has 14 amino acids. The germline CDR1 and CDR2 sequences are SGHTA and FQGNSA. The whole variable domain, filled in from reference TRBV7-2 and TRBJ2-3, reads GAGVSQSPSNKVTEKGKDVELRCDPISGHTALYWYRQSLGQGLEFLIYFQGNSAPDKSGLPSDRFSAERTGGSVSTLTIQRTQQEDSAVYLCASSLGGVADTQYFGPGTRLTVL.

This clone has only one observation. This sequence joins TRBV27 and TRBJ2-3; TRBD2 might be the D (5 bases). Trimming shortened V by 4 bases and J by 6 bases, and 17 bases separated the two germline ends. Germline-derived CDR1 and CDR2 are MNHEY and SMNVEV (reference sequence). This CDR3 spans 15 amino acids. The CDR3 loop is CASSSMFGLIDTQYF. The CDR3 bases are TGTGCCAGCAGTTCGATGTTCGGACTCATCGATACGCAGTATTTT.

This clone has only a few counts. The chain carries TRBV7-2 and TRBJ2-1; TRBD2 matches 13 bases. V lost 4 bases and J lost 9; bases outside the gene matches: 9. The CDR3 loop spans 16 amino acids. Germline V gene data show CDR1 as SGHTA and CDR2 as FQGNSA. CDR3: CASSSGRTSGRAEQFF. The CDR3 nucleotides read TGTGCCAGCAGCTCAGGACGAACTAGCGGGAGGGCTGAGCAGTTCTTC. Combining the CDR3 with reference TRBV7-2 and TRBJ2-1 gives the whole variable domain GAGVSQSPSNKVTEKGKDVELRCDPISGHTALYWYRQSLGQGLEFLIYFQGNSAPDKSGLPSDRFSAERTGGSVSTLTIQRTQQEDSAVYLCASSSGRTSGRAEQFFGPGTRLTVL.

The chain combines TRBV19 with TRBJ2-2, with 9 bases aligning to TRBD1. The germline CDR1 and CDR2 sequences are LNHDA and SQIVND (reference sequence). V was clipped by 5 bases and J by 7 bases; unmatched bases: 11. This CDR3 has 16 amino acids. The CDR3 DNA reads TGTGCCAGTAGTCTCCGACAGGGGGGGGGAATCGGGGAGCTGTTTTTT. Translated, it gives CASSLRQGGGIGELFF.

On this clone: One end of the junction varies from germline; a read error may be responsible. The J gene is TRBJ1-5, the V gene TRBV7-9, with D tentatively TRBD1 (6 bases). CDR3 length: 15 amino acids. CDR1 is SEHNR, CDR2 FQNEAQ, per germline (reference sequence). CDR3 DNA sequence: TGTTCCAGCAGCTTATCAGGGGTGGGCAATCAGCCCCAGCATTTT. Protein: CSSSLSGVGNQPQHF. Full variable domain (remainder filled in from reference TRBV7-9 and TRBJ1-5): DTGVSQNPRHKITKRGQNVTFRCDPISEHNRLYWYRQTLGQGPEFLTYFQNEAQLEKSRLLSDRFSAERPKGSFSTLEIQRTEQGDSAMYLCSSSLSGVGNQPQHFGDGTRLSIL.

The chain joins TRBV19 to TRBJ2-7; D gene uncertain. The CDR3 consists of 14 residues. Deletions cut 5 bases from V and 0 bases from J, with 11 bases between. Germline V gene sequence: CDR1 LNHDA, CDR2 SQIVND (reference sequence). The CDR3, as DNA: TGTGCCAGTAGTGATGACAAGTACTCCTACGAGCAGTACTTC. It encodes CASSDDKYSYEQYF.

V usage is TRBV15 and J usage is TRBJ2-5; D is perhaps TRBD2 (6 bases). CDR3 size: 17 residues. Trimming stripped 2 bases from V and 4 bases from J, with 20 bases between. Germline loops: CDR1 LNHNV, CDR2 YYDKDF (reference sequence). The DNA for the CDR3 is TGTGCCACCAGCAGATCCCGAACATATGAGGGAGGAGAGACCCAGTACTTC. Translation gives CATSRSRTYEGGETQYF.

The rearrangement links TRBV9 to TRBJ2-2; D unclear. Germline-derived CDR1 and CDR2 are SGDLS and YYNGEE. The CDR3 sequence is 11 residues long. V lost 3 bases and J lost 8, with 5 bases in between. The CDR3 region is CASSGTGELFF. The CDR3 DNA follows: TGTGCCAGCAGCGGCACTGGGGAGCTGTTTTTT.

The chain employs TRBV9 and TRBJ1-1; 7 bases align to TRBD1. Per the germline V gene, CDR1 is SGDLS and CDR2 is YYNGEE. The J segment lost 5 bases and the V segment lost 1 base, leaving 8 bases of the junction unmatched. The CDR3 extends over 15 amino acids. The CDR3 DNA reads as TGTGCCAGCAGCGTAACCCACTCGACAGGGACTGAAGCTTTCTTT. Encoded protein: CASSVTHSTGTEAFF.

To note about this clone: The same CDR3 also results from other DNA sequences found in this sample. The CDR3 reads CASSSPGSNQPQHF. CDR3 nucleotide sequence: TGTGCCAGCAGTTCCCCGGGGAGCAATCAGCCCCAGCATTTT. The rearrangement joins TRBV28 to TRBJ1-5; D remains unclear. CDR1 and CDR2 from the germline V gene are MDHEN and SYDVKM. This CDR3 is 14 amino acids long. Between the trimmed V and J ends, which lost 4 bases and 1 base, there was a span of 8 bases.

This CDR3 is CASSVSGRETQYF. In DNA, the CDR3 is TGCGCCAGCAGTGTAAGCGGGAGAGAGACCCAGTACTTC. V is TRBV10-2 and J is TRBJ2-5; TRBD2 agrees at 8 bases. The CDR3 runs 13 residues. Germline CDR1 reads WSHSY; CDR2 reads SAAADI. The V and J ends lost 4 bases and 4 bases, in that order; junction bases with no gene match: 2.

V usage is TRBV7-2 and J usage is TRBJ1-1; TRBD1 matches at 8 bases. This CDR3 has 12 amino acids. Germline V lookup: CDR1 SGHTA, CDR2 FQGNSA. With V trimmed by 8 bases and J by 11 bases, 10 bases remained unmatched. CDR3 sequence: CASPQKDRAAFF. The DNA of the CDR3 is TGTGCCAGCCCTCAAAAGGACAGGGCTGCTTTCTTT.

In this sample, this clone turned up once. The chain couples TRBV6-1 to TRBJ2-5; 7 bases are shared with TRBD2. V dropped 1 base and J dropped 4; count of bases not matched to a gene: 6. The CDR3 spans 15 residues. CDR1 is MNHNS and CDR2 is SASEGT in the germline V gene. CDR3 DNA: TGTGCCAGCAGTGAAGAGGTAGCGGGCAGAGAGACCCAGTACTTC. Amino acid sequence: CASSEEVAGRETQYF.

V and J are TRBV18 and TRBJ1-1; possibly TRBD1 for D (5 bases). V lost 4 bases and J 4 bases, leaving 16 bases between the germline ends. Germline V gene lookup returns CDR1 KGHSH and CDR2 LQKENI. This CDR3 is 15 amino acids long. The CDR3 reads CASSRNPGSGTEAFF. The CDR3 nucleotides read TGTGCCAGCTCACGAAACCCAGGGTCGGGCACTGAAGCTTTCTTT.

The chain's CDR3 is CASTNGGGETQYF. The DNA of the CDR3 is TGTGCCAGTACTAACGGGGGGGGAGAGACCCAGTACTTC. The chain is built from TRBV19 and TRBJ2-5, with TRBD2 matching over 8 bases. The V gene end was trimmed by 7 bases and the J gene end by 4 bases; junction bases not matched to a gene: 5. This CDR3 contains 13 residues. The V gene's germline CDR1 is LNHDA and CDR2 SQIVND (reference sequence).

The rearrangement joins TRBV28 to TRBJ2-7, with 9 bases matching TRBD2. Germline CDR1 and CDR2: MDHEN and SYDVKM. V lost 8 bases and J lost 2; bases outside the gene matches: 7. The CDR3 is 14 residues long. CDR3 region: CASFAGLAAYEQYF. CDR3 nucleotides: TGTGCCAGCTTCGCGGGACTAGCCGCCTACGAGCAGTACTTC. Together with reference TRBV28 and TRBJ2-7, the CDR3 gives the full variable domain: DVKVTQSSRYLVKRTGEKVFLECVQDMDHENMFWYRQDPGLGLRLIYFSYDVKMKEKGDIPEGYSVSREKKERFSLILESASTNQTSMYLCASFAGLAAYEQYFGPGTRLTVT.

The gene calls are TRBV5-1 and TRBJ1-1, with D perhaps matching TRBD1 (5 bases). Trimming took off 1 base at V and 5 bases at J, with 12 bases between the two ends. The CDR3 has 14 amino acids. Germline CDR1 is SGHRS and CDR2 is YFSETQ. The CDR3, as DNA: TGCGCCAGCAGCTTGCGGCAGGGAAGGACTGAAGCTTTCTTT. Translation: CASSLRQGRTEAFF. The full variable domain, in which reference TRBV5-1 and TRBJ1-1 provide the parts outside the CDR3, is KAGVTQTPRYLIKTRGQQVTLSCSPISGHRSVSWYQQTPGQGLQFLFEYFSETQRNKGNFPGRFSGRQFSNSRSEMNVSTLELGDSALYLCASSLRQGRTEAFFGQGTRLTVV.

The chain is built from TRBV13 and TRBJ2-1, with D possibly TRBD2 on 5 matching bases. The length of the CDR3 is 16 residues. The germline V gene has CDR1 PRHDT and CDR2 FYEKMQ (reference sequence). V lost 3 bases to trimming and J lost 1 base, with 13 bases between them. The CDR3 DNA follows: TGTGCCAGCAGCTTTAGGGAGAAGATTTCCTACAATGAGCAGTTCTTC. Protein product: CASSFREKISYNEQFF.

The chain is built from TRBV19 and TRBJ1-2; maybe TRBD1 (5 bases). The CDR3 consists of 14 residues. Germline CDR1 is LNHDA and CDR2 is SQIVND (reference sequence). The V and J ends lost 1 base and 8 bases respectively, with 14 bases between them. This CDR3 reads CASSIGTSAGGYTF. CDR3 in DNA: TGTGCCAGTAGTATAGGGACATCGGCCGGCGGCTACACCTTC.

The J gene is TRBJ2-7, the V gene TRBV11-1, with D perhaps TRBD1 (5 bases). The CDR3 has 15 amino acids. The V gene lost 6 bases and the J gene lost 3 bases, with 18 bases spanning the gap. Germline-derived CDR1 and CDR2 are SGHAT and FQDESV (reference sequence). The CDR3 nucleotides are TGTGCCAGCAGTTACAACGGGCTTGACAGCTACGAGCAGTACTTC. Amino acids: CASSYNGLDSYEQYF.

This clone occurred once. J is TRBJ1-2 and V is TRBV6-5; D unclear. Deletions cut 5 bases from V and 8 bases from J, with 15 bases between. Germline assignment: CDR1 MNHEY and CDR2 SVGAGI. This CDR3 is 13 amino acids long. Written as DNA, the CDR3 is TGTGCCAGCAGTGTAGACCCGGTCGGGGGCTACACCTTC. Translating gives CASSVDPVGGYTF.

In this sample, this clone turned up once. The CDR3 nucleotides are TGTGCCAGCAATCGTGCGCGGGAGGCGAACACCGGGGAGCTGTTTTTT. Amino acids: CASNRAREANTGELFF. This chain links TRBV28 with TRBJ2-2; 8 bases align to TRBD2. Trimming took 7 bases from V and 0 from J; bases not matched to a gene: 7. This CDR3 spans 16 amino acids. Germline V gene data show CDR1 as MDHEN and CDR2 as SYDVKM.

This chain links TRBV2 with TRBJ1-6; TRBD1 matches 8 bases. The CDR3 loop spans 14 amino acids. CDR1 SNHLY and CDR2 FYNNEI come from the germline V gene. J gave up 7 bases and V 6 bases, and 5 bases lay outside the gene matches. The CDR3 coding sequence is TGTGCCAGCAGCCCACAGGGGGAAAATTCACCCCTCCACTTT. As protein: CASSPQGENSPLHF. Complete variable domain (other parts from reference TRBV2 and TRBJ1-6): EPEVTQTPSHQVTQMGQEVILRCVPISNHLYFYWYRQILGQKVEFLVSFYNNEISEKSEIFDDQFSVERPDGSNFTLKIRSTKLEDSAMYFCASSPQGENSPLHFGNGTRLTVT.

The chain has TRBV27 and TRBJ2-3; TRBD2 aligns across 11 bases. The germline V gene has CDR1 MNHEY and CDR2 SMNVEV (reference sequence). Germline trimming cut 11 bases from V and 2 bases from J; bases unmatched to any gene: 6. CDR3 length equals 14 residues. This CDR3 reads CASIAGGPTDTQYF. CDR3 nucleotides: TGTGCCTCGATAGCGGGAGGGCCCACAGATACGCAGTATTTT.

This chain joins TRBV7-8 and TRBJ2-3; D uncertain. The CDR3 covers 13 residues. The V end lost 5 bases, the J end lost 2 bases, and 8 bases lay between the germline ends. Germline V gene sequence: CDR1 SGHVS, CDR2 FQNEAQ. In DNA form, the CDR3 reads TGTGCCAGCAGCCTAGGGCCCACAGATACGCAGTATTTT. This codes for CASSLGPTDTQYF.

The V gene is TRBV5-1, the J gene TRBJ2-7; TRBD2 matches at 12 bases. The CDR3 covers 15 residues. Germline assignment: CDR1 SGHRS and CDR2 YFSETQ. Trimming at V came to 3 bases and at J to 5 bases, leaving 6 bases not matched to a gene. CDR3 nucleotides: TGCGCCAGCAGCTCCCTAGCGGGAGGGGAACACGAGCAGTACTTC. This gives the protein CASSSLAGGEHEQYF. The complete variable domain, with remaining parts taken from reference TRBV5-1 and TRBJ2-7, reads KAGVTQTPRYLIKTRGQQVTLSCSPISGHRSVSWYQQTPGQGLQFLFEYFSETQRNKGNFPGRFSGRQFSNSRSEMNVSTLELGDSALYLCASSSLAGGEHEQYFGPGTRLTVT.

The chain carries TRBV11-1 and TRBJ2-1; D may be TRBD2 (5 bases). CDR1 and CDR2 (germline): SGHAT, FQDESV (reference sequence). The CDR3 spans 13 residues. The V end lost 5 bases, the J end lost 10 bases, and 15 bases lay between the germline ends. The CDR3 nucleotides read TGTGCCAGCAGCCCGAGCTACTCGGGGGAGCAGTTCTTC. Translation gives CASSPSYSGEQFF.

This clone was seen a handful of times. The CDR3 bases are TGCAGCGTTGGGCGGGGACAGGGGGGGGAGACCCAGTACTTC. Its translation: CSVGRGQGGETQYF. The chain has TRBV29-1 and TRBJ2-5; 11 nucleotides align to TRBD1. The CDR3 has 14 residues. J gave up 5 bases and V 4 bases, and 6 bases lay outside the gene matches. Germline loops: CDR1 SQVTM, CDR2 ANQGSEA.

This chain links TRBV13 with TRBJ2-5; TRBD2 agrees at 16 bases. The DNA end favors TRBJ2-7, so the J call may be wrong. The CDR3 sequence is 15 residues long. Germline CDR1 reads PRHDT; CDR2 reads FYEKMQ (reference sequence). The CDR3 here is CASSVGLAGGGEQYF. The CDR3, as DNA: TGTGCCAGCAGCGTGGGACTAGCGGGAGGGGGCGAGCAGTACTTC.